Following are 7 T cell receptor beta chains from one sample sequenced in a study of T cell changes during pregnancy in multiple sclerosis. TCRdb's copy holds only in-frame clones and misses some; the assay was immunoSEQ multiplex PCR. The data hold over 40,000 clones, with 80% to 95% observed a single time. Specimen: peripheral blood, collected in the third trimester of pregnancy. These receptors originate from a female donor with multiple sclerosis, enrolled in a pregnancy study.

This clone has only one observation. The V call is TRBV19, the J call TRBJ1-2, with D unresolved. The germline V gene has CDR1 LNHDA and CDR2 SQIVND (reference sequence). V was trimmed by 5 bases and J by 4 bases, leaving 17 bases between them. This CDR3 is built from 15 residues. The CDR3 nucleotides are TGTGCCAGTAGTCCCAGCATTCTTCTAGGCTATGGCTACACCTTC. Translated: CASSPSILLGYGYTF.

This clone was detected only once. The chain recombines TRBV27 with TRBJ1-1, with unresolved D. Germline V gene lookup returns CDR1 MNHEY and CDR2 SMNVEV (reference sequence). V lost 3 bases and J lost 3, with 20 bases in between. CDR3 length: 17 amino acids. This CDR3 is CASSFSARRGSDTEAFF. The DNA for the CDR3 is TGTGCCAGCAGTTTCTCGGCTCGGAGAGGGTCGGACACTGAAGCTTTCTTT.

The V gene is TRBV28, the J gene TRBJ2-2, with TRBD2 matching over 13 bases. Germline lookup yields CDR1 MDHEN and CDR2 SYDVKM. The CDR3 sequence is 16 residues long. The trim removed 2 bases at V and 8 bases at J, leaving 5 bases unmatched. DNA for the CDR3: TGTGCCAGCAGTTTACTTGAACTAGCGGGAGGGGGGGAGCTGTTTTTT. As protein: CASSLLELAGGGELFF.

The chain carries TRBV18 and TRBJ2-7; D remains ambiguous. Germline CDR1 is KGHSH and CDR2 is LQKENI. Trimming stripped 3 bases from V and 6 bases from J, with 12 bases between. The CDR3 is 13 residues long. The CDR3 nucleotides read TGTGCCAGCTCACCCCCTAGTCTGTTCGAGCAGTACTTC. Its translation is CASSPPSLFEQYF.

The chain employs TRBV27 and TRBJ2-1; D may be TRBD1 (6 bases). V was clipped by 7 bases and J by 4 bases, with 17 bases between them. Per the germline V gene, CDR1 is MNHEY and CDR2 is SMNVEV (reference sequence). The CDR3 is 15 residues long. Here the CDR3 reads CASKKQGFSYNEQFF. CDR3 DNA sequence: TGTGCCAGCAAAAAACAGGGTTTTTCGTACAATGAGCAGTTCTTC.

The CDR3 nucleotides read TGTGCCAGCAGTTTCGGAAGCTCTTCCGGGACTAGCGGGAGGGCCGGGTTTGGCGGGGAGCTGTTTTTT. The encoded protein is CASSFGSSSGTSGRAGFGGELFF. This chain joins TRBV27 and TRBJ2-2; 16 bases are shared with TRBD2. Germline values: CDR1 MNHEY, CDR2 SMNVEV (reference sequence). The junction had 23 bases not matched to a gene; V was cut back by 3 bases and J by 7 bases. The CDR3 length is 23 residues.

This chain joins TRBV19 and TRBJ2-3; the D gene is possibly TRBD2 (5 bases). Germline V gene lookup returns CDR1 LNHDA and CDR2 SQIVND (reference sequence). Trimming shortened V by 2 bases and J by 0 bases, and 12 bases separated the two germline ends. This CDR3 has 16 amino acids. The DNA of the CDR3 is TGTGCCAGTAGTATAACAGCGGTGGCTAGCACAGATACGCAGTATTTT. It yields the protein CASSITAVASTDTQYF.